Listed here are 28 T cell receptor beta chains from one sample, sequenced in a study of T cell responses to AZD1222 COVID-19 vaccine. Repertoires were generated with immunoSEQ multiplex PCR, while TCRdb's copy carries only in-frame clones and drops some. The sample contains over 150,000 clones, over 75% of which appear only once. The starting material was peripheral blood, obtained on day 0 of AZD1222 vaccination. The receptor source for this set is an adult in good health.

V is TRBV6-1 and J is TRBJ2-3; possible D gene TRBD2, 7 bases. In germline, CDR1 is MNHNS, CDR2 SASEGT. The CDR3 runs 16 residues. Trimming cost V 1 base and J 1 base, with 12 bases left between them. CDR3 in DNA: TGTGCCAGCAGTGAAGGGGTAGGGGGGGGCACAGATACGCAGTATTTT. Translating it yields CASSEGVGGGTDTQYF.

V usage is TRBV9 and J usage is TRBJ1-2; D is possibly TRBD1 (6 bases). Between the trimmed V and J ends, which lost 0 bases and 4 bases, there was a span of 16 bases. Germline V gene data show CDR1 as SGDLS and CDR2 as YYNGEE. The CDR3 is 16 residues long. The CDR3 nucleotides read TGTGCCAGCAGCGTAGATAGCGTGGGGGCGGTCTATGGCTACACCTTC. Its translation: CASSVDSVGAVYGYTF.

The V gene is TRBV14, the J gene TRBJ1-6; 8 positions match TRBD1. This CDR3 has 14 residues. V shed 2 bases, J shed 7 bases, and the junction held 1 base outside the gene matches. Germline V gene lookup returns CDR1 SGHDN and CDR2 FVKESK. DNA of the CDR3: TGTGCCAGCAGCCAACGGGACAGGAATTCACCCCTCCACTTT. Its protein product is CASSQRDRNSPLHF.

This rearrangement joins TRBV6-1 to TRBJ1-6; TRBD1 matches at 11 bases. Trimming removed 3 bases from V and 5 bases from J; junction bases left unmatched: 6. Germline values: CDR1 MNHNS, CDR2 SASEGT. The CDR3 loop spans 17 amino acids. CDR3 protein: CASSERGQGDDNSPLHF. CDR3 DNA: TGTGCCAGCAGTGAGAGGGGACAGGGGGACGATAATTCACCCCTCCACTTT.

The CDR3 loop is CASSWVSSYEQYF. The DNA for the CDR3 is TGCGCCAGCAGCTGGGTCAGCTCCTACGAGCAGTACTTC. The rearrangement joins TRBV5-1 to TRBJ2-7; no definite D call. V was cut by 3 bases and J by 0 bases, with 7 bases left in between. This CDR3 comprises 13 residues. Germline lookup yields CDR1 SGHRS and CDR2 YFSETQ.

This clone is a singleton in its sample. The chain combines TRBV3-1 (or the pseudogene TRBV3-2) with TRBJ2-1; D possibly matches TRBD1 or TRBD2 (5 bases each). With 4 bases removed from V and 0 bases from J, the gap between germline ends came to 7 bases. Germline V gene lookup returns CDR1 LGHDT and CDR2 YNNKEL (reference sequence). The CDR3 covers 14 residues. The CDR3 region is CASSRGSSYNEQFF. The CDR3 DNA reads TGTGCCAGCAGCCGGGGGAGCTCCTACAATGAGCAGTTCTTC.

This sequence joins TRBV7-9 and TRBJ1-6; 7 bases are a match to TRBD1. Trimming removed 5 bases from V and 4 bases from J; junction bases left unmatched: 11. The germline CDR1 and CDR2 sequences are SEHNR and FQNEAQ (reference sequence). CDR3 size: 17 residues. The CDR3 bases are TGTGCCAGCAGCCGAACCGGGACAGATTTTTATAATTCACCCCTCCACTTT. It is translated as CASSRTGTDFYNSPLHF.

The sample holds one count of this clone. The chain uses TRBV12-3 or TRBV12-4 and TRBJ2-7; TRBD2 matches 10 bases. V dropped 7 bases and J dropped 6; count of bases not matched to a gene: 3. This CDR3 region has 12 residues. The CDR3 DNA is TGTGCCAGCAAGGGACTAGCGAGCGAGCAGTACTTC. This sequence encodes CASKGLASEQYF.

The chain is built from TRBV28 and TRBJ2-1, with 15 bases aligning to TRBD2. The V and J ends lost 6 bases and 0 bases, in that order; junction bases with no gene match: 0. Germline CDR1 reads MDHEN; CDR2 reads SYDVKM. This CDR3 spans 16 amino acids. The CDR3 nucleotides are TGTGCCAGCAGGGGACTAGCGGGGGGCTCCTACAATGAGCAGTTCTTC. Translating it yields CASRGLAGGSYNEQFF.

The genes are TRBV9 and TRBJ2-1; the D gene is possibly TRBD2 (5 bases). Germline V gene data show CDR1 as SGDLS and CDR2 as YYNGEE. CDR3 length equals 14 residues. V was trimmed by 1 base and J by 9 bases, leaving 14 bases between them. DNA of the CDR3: TGTGCCAGCAGCGTAAGTGGCGCGGGTCGTGAGCAGTTCTTC. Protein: CASSVSGAGREQFF.

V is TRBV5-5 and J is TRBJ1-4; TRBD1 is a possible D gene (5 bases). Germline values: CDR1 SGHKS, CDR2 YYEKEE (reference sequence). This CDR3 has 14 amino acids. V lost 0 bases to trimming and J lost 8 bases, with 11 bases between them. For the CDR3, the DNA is TGTGCCAGCAGCTTGGGGGGGAATCGGGAAAAACTGTTTTTT. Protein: CASSLGGNREKLFF.

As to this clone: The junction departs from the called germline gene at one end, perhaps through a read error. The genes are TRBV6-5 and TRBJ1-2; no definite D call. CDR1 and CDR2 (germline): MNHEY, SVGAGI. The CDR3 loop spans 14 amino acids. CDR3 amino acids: CANSYSGGNYGYTF. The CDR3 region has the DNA TGTGCCAACAGTTACTCGGGAGGGAACTATGGCTACACCTTC.

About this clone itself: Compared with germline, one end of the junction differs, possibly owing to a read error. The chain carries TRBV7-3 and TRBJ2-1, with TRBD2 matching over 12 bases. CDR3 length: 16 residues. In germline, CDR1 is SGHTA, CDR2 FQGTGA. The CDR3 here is CASSELAGGSHNEQFF. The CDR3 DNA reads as TGTGCCAGCAGCGAACTAGCGGGGGGCTCCCACAATGAGCAGTTCTTC.

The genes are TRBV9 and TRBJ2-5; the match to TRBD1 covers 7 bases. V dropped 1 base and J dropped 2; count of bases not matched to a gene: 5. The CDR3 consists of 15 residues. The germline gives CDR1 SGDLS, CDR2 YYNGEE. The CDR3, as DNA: TGTGCCAGCAGCGTAACGGGACAGAGGCAAGAGACCCAGTACTTC. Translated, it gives CASSVTGQRQETQYF.

The CDR3 loop reads CASSMERGGYNEQFF. The CDR3 nucleotides read TGTGCCAGTAGTATGGAGCGGGGGGGTTACAATGAGCAGTTCTTC. The chain couples TRBV19 to TRBJ2-1; TRBD2 matches at 10 bases. This CDR3 has 15 amino acids. Germline values: CDR1 LNHDA, CDR2 SQIVND (reference sequence). V shed 3 bases and J 4 bases; nucleotides not matched to a gene: 3.

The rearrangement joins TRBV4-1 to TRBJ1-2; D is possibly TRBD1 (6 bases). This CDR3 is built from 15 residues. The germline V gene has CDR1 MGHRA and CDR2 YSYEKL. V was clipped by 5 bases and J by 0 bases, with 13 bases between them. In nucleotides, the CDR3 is TGCGCCAGCAGCTTAGACAGGCAAACTAACTATGGCTACACCTTC. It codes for CASSLDRQTNYGYTF.

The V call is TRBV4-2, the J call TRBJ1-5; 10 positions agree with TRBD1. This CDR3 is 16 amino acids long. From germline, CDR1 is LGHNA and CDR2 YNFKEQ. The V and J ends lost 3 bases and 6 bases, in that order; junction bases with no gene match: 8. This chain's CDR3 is CASSQEPGQGSQPQHF. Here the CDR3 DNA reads TGTGCCAGCAGCCAGGAACCGGGACAGGGGTCTCAGCCCCAGCATTTT.

The CDR3 coding sequence is TGTGCCAGCAGCTTGGTTCGGGACTATGGCTACACCTTC. Translated: CASSLVRDYGYTF. The V call is TRBV5-4, the J call TRBJ1-2, with D unresolved. In germline, CDR1 is SGHNT, CDR2 YYREEE (reference sequence). The CDR3 has 13 residues. The ends were cut back, 0 bases at V and 3 bases at J, with 6 bases in the middle.

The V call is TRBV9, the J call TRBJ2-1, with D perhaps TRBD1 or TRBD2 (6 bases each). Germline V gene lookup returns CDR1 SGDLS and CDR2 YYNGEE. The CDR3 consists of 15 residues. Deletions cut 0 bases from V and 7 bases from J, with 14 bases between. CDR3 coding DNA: TGTGCCAGCAGCGTAGAGGGGGGCGGTGTAAATGAGCAGTTCTTC. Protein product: CASSVEGGGVNEQFF.

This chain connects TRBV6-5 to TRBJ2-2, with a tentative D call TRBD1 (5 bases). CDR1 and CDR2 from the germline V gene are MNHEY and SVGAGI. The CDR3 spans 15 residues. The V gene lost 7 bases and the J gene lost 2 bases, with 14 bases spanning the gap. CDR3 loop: CASILRRENTGELFF. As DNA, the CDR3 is TGTGCCAGCATTTTGCGCAGGGAAAACACCGGGGAGCTGTTTTTT.

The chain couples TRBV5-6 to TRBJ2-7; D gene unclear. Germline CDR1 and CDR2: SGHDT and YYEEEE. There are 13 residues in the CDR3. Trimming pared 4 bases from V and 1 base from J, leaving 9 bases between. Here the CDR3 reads CASSPQGSYEQYV. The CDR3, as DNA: TGTGCCAGCAGCCCACAAGGGTCCTACGAGCAGTACGTC.

The CDR3 coding sequence is TGCGCCAGCAGCTTGGGGCCTAGCGGGGAAAAGGAGACCCAGTACTTC. This gives the protein CASSLGPSGEKETQYF. The chain uses TRBV5-1 and TRBJ2-5, with 9 nucleotides matching TRBD2. Looked up from germline, CDR1 is SGHRS and CDR2 is YFSETQ. V lost 0 bases, J lost 5 bases, and 8 bases stayed unmatched. The CDR3 contains 16 residues.

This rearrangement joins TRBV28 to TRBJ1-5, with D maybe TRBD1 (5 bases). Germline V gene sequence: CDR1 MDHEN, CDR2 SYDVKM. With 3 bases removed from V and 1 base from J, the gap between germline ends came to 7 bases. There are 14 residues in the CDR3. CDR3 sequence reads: CASSFRGSNQPQHF. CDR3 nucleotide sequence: TGTGCCAGCAGTTTTCGGGGGAGCAATCAGCCCCAGCATTTT.

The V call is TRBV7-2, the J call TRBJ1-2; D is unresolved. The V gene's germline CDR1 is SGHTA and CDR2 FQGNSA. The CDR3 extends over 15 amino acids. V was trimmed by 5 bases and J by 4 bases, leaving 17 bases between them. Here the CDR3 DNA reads TGTGCCAGCAGCGGGGTCATAGGACTGGGCTATGGCTACACCTTC. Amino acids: CASSGVIGLGYGYTF.

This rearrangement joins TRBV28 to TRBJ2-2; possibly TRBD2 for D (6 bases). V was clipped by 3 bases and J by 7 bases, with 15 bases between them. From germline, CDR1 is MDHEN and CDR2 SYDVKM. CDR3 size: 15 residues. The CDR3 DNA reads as TGTGCCAGCAGTTTGGGGGGAGGTATGAGCGGGGAGCTGTTTTTT. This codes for CASSLGGGMSGELFF.

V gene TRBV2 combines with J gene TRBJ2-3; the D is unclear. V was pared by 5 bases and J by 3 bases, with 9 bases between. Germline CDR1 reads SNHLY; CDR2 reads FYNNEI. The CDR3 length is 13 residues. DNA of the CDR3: TGTGCCAGCAGTCCCACCTTGACAGATACGCAGTATTTT. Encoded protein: CASSPTLTDTQYF. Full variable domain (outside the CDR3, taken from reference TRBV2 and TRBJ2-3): EPEVTQTPSHQVTQMGQEVILRCVPISNHLYFYWYRQILGQKVEFLVSFYNNEISEKSEIFDDQFSVERPDGSNFTLKIRSTKLEDSAMYFCASSPTLTDTQYFGPGTRLTVL.

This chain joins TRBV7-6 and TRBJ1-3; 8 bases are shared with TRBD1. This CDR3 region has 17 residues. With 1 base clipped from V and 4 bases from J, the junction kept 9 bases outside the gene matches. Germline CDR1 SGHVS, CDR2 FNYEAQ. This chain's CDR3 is CASSLEAGGALGNTIYF. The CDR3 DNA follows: TGTGCCAGCAGCTTAGAGGCAGGGGGCGCGTTAGGAAACACCATATATTTT.

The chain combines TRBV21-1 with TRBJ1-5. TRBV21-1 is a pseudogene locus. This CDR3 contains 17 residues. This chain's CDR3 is CASSKLGGRERNQPQHF. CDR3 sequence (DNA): TGTGCCAGCAGCAAATTAGGAGGGAGGGAGCGCAATCAGCCCCAGCATTTT.